This T cell receptor (beta chain) was identified during a study of early T cells in non-severe SARS-CoV-2 infection. Across the study: The chains were unpaired, and the sequenced material was bulk RNA from unsorted whole blood.

This clonotype has more than one count but fewer than ten. From the 5' RACE reads, TCRdb called clonotypes with MiXCR, one entry per CDR3 protein. The repertoire includes around 26,000 distinct CDR3 sequences, 4% to 5.5% of them detected once, and about 4.2% sits in the top ten. The receptor was isolated from an adult who was a healthcare worker with PCR-confirmed SARS-CoV-2 infection or an uninfected control (not recorded which). Sequenced: whole blood.

CDR3 region: CASRIAGVRAEAFF. CDR3 bases: TGTGCCAGCAGGATCGCGGGGGTAAGGGCTGAAGCTTTCTTT. The chain carries TRBV12-3 or TRBV12-4 and TRBJ1-1, with TRBD1 as a possible D gene (5 bases). V was shortened by 6 bases and J by 6 bases, with 17 bases between the two germline ends. The CDR3 loop spans 14 amino acids.